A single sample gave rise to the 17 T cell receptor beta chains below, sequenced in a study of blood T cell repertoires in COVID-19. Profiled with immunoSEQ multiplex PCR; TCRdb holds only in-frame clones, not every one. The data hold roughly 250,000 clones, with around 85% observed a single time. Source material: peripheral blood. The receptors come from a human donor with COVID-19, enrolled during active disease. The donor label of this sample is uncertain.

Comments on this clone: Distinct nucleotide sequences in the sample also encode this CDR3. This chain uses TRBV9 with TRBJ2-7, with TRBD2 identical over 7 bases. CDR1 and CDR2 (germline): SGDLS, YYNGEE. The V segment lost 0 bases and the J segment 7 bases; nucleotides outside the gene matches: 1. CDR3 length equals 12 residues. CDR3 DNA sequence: TGTGCCAGCAGCGTAGTGGGAGGGGAGCAGTACTTC. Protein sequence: CASSVVGGEQYF.

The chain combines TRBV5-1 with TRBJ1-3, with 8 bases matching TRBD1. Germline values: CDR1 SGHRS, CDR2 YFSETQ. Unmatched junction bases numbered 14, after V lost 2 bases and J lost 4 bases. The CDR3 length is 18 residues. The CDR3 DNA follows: TGCGCCAGCAGCTTTTCGGGACAGGCTTTCGGAAGAGGAAACACCATATATTTT. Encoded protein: CASSFSGQAFGRGNTIYF.

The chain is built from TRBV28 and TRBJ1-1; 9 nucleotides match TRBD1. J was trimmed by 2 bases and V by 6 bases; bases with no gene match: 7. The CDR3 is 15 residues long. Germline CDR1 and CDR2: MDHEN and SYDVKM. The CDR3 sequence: CASRAGDRVNTEAFF. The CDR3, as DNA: TGTGCCAGCAGGGCGGGGGACAGGGTTAACACTGAAGCTTTCTTT.

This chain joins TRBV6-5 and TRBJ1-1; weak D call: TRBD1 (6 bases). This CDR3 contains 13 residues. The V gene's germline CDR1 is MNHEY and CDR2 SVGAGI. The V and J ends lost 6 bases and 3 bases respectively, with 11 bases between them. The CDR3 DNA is TGTGCCAGCAGGGCAGGGGCGGACACTGAAGCTTTCTTT. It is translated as CASRAGADTEAFF.

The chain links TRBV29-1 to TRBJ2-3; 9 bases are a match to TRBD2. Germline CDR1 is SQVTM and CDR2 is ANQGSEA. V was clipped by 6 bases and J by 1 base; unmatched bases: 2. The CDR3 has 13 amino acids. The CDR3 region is CSVRLAGTDTQYF. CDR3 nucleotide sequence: TGCAGCGTCCGACTAGCGGGCACAGATACGCAGTATTTT.

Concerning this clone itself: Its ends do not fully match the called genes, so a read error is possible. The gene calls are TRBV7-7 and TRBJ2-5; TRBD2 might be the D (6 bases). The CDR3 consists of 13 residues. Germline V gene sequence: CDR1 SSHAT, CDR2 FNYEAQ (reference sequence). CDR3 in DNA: TGTGCTAGCAGCTTGGGCCTAGCGGAGACCCAGTACTTC. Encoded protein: CASSLGLAETQYF.

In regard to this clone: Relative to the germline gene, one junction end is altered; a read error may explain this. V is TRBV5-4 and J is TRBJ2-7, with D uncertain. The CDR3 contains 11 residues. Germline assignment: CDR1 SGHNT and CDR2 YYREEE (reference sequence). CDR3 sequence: CASSLDTVPEF. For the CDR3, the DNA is TGTGCCAGCAGCTTGGACACAGTCCCCGAATTC.

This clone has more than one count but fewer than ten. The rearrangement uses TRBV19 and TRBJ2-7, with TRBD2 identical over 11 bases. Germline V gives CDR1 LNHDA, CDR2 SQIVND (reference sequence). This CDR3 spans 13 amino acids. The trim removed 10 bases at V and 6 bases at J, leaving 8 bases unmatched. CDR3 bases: TGTGCCACCGCCGGGACTAGCGGACTCGAGCAGTACTTC. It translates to CATAGTSGLEQYF. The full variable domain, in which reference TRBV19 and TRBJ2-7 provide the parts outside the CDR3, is DGGITQSPKYLFRKEGQNVTLSCEQNLNHDAMYWYRQDPGQGLRLIYYSQIVNDFQKGDIAEGYSVSREKKESFPLTVTSAQKNPTAFYLCATAGTSGLEQYFGPGTRLTVT.

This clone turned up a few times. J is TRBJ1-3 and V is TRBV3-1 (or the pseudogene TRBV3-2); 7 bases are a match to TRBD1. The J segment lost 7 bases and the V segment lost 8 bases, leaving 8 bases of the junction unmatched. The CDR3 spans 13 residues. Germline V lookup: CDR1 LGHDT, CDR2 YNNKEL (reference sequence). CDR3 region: CASGISGGNTIYF. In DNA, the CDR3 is TGTGCCAGCGGTATCTCAGGGGGGAACACCATATATTTT.

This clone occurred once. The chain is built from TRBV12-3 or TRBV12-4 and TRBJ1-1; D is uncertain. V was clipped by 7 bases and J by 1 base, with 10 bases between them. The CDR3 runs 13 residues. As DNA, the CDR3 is TGTGCCAGCACCACAACAAGGAACACTGAAGCTTTCTTT. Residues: CASTTTRNTEAFF.

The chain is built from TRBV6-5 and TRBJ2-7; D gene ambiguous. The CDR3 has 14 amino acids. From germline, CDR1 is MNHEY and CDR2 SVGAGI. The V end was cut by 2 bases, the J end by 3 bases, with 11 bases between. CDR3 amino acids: CASSYLASVYEQYF. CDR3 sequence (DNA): TGTGCCAGCAGTTACCTCGCGAGCGTCTACGAGCAGTACTTC.

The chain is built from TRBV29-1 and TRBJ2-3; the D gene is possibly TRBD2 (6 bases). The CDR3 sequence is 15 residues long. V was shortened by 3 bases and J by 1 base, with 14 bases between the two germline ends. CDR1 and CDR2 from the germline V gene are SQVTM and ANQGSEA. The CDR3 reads CSVEGGGIGTDTQYF. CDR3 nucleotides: TGCAGCGTTGAGGGAGGCGGGATAGGCACAGATACGCAGTATTTT.

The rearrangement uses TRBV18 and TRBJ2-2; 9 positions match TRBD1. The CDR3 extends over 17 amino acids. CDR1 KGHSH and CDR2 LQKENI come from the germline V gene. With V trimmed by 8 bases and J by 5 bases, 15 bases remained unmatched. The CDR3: CASHSRPPGQGTGELFF. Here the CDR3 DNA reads TGTGCCAGCCACTCCCGGCCTCCGGGACAGGGTACCGGGGAGCTGTTTTTT.

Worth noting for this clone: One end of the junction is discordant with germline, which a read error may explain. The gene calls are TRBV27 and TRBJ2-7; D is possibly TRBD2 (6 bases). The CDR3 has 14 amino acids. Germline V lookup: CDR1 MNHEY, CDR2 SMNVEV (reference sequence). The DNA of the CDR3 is TGTGCCAGCAGTTCCGTCCGGGACTCCCACGAGCAGTACTTC. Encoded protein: CASSSVRDSHEQYF.

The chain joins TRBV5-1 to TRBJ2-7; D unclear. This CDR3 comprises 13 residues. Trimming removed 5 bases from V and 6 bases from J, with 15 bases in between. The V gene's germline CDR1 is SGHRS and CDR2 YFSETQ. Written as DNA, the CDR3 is TGCGCCAGCAGAAGTCAACTATCCGGCGAGCAGTACTTC. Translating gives CASRSQLSGEQYF. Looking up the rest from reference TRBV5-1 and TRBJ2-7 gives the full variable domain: KAGVTQTPRYLIKTRGQQVTLSCSPISGHRSVSWYQQTPGQGLQFLFEYFSETQRNKGNFPGRFSGRQFSNSRSEMNVSTLELGDSALYLCASRSQLSGEQYFGPGTRLTVT.

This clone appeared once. This CDR3 reads CASSLMGAGELFF. For the CDR3, the DNA is TGTGCCAGCAGCCTGATGGGAGCCGGGGAGCTGTTTTTT. V is TRBV12-3 or TRBV12-4 and J is TRBJ2-2; D may be TRBD2 (5 bases). The CDR3 is 13 amino acids. The V gene lost 6 bases and the J gene lost 6 bases, with 11 bases spanning the gap.

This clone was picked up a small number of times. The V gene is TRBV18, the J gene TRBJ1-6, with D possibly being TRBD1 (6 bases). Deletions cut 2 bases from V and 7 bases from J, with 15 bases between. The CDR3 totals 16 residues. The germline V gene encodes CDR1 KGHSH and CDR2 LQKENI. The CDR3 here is CASSPATGGGNSPLHF. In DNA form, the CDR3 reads TGTGCCAGCTCACCAGCGACAGGCGGTGGGAATTCACCCCTCCACTTT.